This T cell receptor beta chain was sequenced during a study of blood T cell repertoires in COVID-19. The length of the CDR3 is 14 residues. Germline V lookup: CDR1 MNHEY, CDR2 SVGAGI. V shed 5 bases, J shed 3 bases, and the junction held 4 bases outside the gene matches. Sequenced by immunoSEQ multiplex PCR; TCRdb stores in-frame clones only, minus some. Of approximately 230,000 clones in the sample, about nine tenths were seen once. Specimen: PBMCs or T cells enriched from blood (not recorded which). This rearrangement joins TRBV6-5 to TRBJ1-3; 7 positions agree with TRBD1. This TCR derives from a woman between 25 and 40 years old with acute COVID-19. CDR3 amino acids: CASSTGTDGNTIYF. As DNA, the CDR3 is TGTGCCAGCAGTACCGGGACAGATGGAAACACCATATATTTT.